A selection of T cell receptor beta chains follows, all from one sample in a study of a mutant IDH1 vaccine in newly diagnosed glioma. Generated by immunoSEQ multiplex PCR, the TCRdb table keeps only in-frame clones and is missing some. The data hold some 55,000 clones, with 80% to 90% observed a single time. Antigens for these TCRs are unknown. The sample in question was PBMCs, obtained from a glioma patient whose treatment included an IDH1 peptide vaccine. The receptors come from a middle-aged woman with glioma. Both conserved end residues are part of each CDR3. The D gene is left open where the match is weak. Only part of the rows carry a size: once, few, many, or a class if the clone is expanded.

TGTGCCAGCAGTGAAGCACTGCATATGAACACCGGGGAGCTGTTTTTT CASSEALHMNTGELFF NA TRBV6-1 NA TRBJ2-2
TGTGCCAGCTCACAAACAGGGGGTCGTACTGAAGCTTTCTTT CASSQTGGRTEAFF TRBD1 TRBV18 NA TRBJ1-1
TGTGCCAGCAGCCCTGCACTAGCTGGGACAGAGACCCAGTACTTC CASSPALAGTETQYF NA TRBV7-9 NA TRBJ2-5
TGTGCCAGCAGCACCCGGGACAGGGGGCCTGGAAACACCATATATTTT CASSTRDRGPGNTIYF TRBD1 TRBV5-5 few TRBJ1-3
TGTGCCAGCAGCGCCTCAAGACAGGTCACCTATGGCTACACCTTC CASSASRQVTYGYTF NA TRBV9 NA TRBJ1-2
TGTGCCAGCAGTGTGGGACAGAGGAACGCTGAAGCTTTCTTT CASSVGQRNAEAFF TRBD1 TRBV2 NA TRBJ1-1
TGTGCCAGCAGCTTCCGGGACATCTCCTACGAGCAGTACTTC CASSFRDISYEQYF NA TRBV5-8 NA TRBJ2-7
TGCGCCAGCACTCCGAACCCCAGCAGGGTCTTGAACACTGAAGCTTTCTTT CASTPNPSRVLNTEAFF NA TRBV4-3 once TRBJ1-1
TGTGCCTGTATGGACAGCTTTCATCTGTTCGGGGAGCTGTTTTTT CACMDSFHLFGELFF NA TRBV30 NA TRBJ2-2
TGTGCCATCAGTGATGCCCCGATGGCGGGCGGGGCCAACGTCCTGACTTTC CAISDAPMAGGANVLTF NA TRBV10-3 NA TRBJ2-6
TGTGCCAGCACCGCAGCGGGGCAGGGCTATTCACCCCTCCACTTT CASTAAGQGYSPLHF NA TRBV6-1 NA TRBJ1-6
TGTGCCAGCTCACCACAGGGACAGAACACTGAAGCTTTCTTT CASSPQGQNTEAFF NA TRBV18 NA TRBJ1-1
TGTGCCAGCAGTTTCGACAGGCGCTCCTACGAGCAGTACTTC CASSFDRRSYEQYF NA TRBV6-5 NA TRBJ2-7
TGTGCCAGCAGCCCCGATTTTTCGGGCTCTGGGGCCAACGTCCTGACTTTC CASSPDFSGSGANVLTF NA TRBV9 once TRBJ2-6
TGTGCCAGCAGCGTAGGAGGAGTAGCGGCCCAAGAGACCCAGTACTTC CASSVGGVAAQETQYF NA TRBV9 NA TRBJ2-5
TGTGCCAGTAGACGGACAGGGGATAGCAACTATGGCTACACCTTC CASRRTGDSNYGYTF TRBD1 TRBV19 NA TRBJ1-2
TGTGCCAGCAGCCCCAAGCTCCTAACCGGGGAGCAGTACTTC CASSPKLLTGEQYF NA TRBV14 NA TRBJ2-7
TGTGCCAGCAGTATAGAGGGTGGAAAACTGTTTTTT CASSIEGGKLFF NA TRBV6-4 NA TRBJ1-4
TGTGCCAGCAGCTCGACAGGGTCAGATACGCAGTATTTT CASSSTGSDTQYF TRBD1 TRBV5-4 NA TRBJ2-3
TGTGCCACCAGCCGACCGTACAGGGGGCGCGAGGAGACCCAGTACTTC CATSRPYRGREETQYF TRBD1 TRBV15 NA TRBJ2-5
TGCGCCAGCAGTTCTGACAGGGGGCGCAACTATGGCTACACCTTC CASSSDRGRNYGYTF TRBD1 TRBV5-1 NA TRBJ1-2
TGTGCCAGCAGCGTAGCACGTGGGGGGGTAGGAGATACGCAGTATTTT CASSVARGGVGDTQYF TRBD2 TRBV9 NA TRBJ2-3
TGTGCCATCGTTGGGAACACTGAAGCTTTCTTT CAIVGNTEAFF NA TRBV10-3 once TRBJ1-1
TGTGCCAGCAGTCAGAGGGGTCGGGACATAGCGAACACTGAAGCTTTCTTT CASSQRGRDIANTEAFF NA TRBV11-2 NA TRBJ1-1
TGTGCCAGTAAGGACAGGGGTGGATATGGCTACACCTTC CASKDRGGYGYTF TRBD1 TRBV19 NA TRBJ1-2
TGTGCCAGCAGCGTAGCTGGATTACGGTGGGGCGAGCAGTACTTC CASSVAGLRWGEQYF NA TRBV9 NA TRBJ2-7
TGTGCCAGCAGTTCCCTGGGAGGGGGCCCGTTGATACAAGAGACCCAGTACTTC CASSSLGGGPLIQETQYF NA TRBV27 NA TRBJ2-5
TGTGCCAGCAGTCCTACTTACAGGAACACTGAAGCTTTCTTT CASSPTYRNTEAFF NA TRBV6-4 NA TRBJ1-1
TGTGCCAGCAGCCAAGACAGGGTAGCGGGAGCCGGGCAGTTCTTC CASSQDRVAGAGQFF TRBD2 TRBV14 NA TRBJ2-1
TGTGCCAGCAGCCCAACTAGCGGGGGCGACACCGGGGAGCTGTTTTTT CASSPTSGGDTGELFF TRBD2 TRBV13 NA TRBJ2-2
TGTGCCAGCAGTTTACGAGCGGGAGGGCCGGCCGGGGAGCTGTTTTTT CASSLRAGGPAGELFF TRBD2 TRBV6-6 few TRBJ2-2
TGTGCCAGCAGCTTACCTGTCAGAGGAAACAATGAGCAGTTCTTC CASSLPVRGNNEQFF NA TRBV13 NA TRBJ2-1
TGCAGCGTTGACAGGCATGTGAACACTGAAGCTTTCTTT CSVDRHVNTEAFF NA TRBV29-1 few TRBJ1-1
TGTGCCAGTACGCCGGAGGGCCGCTCCTACAATGAGCAGTTCTTC CASTPEGRSYNEQFF NA TRBV19 once TRBJ2-1
TGTGCCAGCAGCTACTCAGGCCCGGAGACCCAGTACTTC CASSYSGPETQYF NA TRBV7-6 few TRBJ2-5
TGTGCCAGTAGTAATGGTCGACCGATCGGCTCACCCCTCCACTTT CASSNGRPIGSPLHF NA TRBV19 NA TRBJ1-6
TGTGCCAGTAGTATCGAGGATGGGGGCAATCAGCCCCAGCATTTT CASSIEDGGNQPQHF NA TRBV19 once TRBJ1-5
TGTGCCATCACTGCCCGAAGGGGGCCTAGCGGGGCCGGGGAGCTGTTTTTT CAITARRGPSGAGELFF TRBD2 TRBV10-3 NA TRBJ2-2
TGTGCCAGCAGCTTGAACCCGACCGGAAACACCATATATTTT CASSLNPTGNTIYF NA TRBV5-4 NA TRBJ1-3
TGTGCCAGCAGTGGTGACAGCGTGGGTGGCTACACCTTC CASSGDSVGGYTF NA TRBV6-1 NA TRBJ1-2